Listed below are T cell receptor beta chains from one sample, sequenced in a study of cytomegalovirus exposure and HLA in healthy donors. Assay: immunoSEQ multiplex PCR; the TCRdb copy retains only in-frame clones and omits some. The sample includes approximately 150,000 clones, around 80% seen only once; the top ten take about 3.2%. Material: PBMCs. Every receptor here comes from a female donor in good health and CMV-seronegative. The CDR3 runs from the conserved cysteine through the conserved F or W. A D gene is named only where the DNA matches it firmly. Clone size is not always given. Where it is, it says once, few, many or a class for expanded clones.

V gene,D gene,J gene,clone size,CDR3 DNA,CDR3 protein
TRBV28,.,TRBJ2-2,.,TGTGCCAGCAGTTTCTCTCTTAAGAGGGTTGACACCGGGGAGCTGTTTTTT,CASSFSLKRVDTGELFF
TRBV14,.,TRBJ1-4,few,TGTGCCAGCAGCCAATTATCAACTAATGAAAAACTGTTTTTT,CASSQLSTNEKLFF
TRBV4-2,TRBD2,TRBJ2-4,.,TGTGCCAGCAGCACCCGGACTAGCCGGGTTAACATTCAGTACTTC,CASSTRTSRVNIQYF
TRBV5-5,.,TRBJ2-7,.,TGTGCCAGCAGCTTGACGACTTACGAGCAGTACTTC,CASSLTTYEQYF
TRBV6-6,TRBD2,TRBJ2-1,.,TGTGCCAGCCTGGACTTAGCGGGGGGCCATAATGAGCAGTTCTTC,CASLDLAGGHNEQFF
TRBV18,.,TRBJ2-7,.,TGTGCCAGCTCTCCCCTGGGCCCCCCCTCCTACGAGCAGTACTTC,CASSPLGPPSYEQYF
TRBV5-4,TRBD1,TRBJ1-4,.,TGTGCCAGCAGCCAATCGACAGGGGGTTGGGAAAAACTGTTTTTT,CASSQSTGGWEKLFF
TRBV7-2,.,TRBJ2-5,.,TGTGCCAGCAGCTTAGACGAGTGGGAAGGCAAGCGGGAGACCCAGTACTTC,CASSLDEWEGKRETQYF
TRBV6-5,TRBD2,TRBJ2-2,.,TGTGCCTCAATCGGGAGGGTAAACACCGGGGAGCTGTTTTTT,CASIGRVNTGELFF
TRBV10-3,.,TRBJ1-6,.,TGTGCCATCAGTGATATGAGCGTTTCACCCCTCCACTTT,CAISDMSVSPLHF
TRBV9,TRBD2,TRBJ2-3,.,TGTGCCAGCAGCGCCTCTAGCGGGAGAGGCCCTAGCACAGATACGCAGTATTTT,CASSASSGRGPSTDTQYF
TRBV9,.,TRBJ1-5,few,TGTGCCAGCAGTGGGGGGTATAGCAATCAGCCCCAGCATTTT,CASSGGYSNQPQHF
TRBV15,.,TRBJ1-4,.,TGTGCCACCAGCCCACAGGTCCAGGCAACTAATGAAAAACTGTTTTTT,CATSPQVQATNEKLFF
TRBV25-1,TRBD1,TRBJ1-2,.,TGTGCCAGCAGTGATAGAAGGCAGGGGGAGTCCGGCTACACCTTC,CASSDRRQGESGYTF
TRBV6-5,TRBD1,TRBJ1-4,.,TGTGCCAGCAGTTACCTCGGACAGGGCCAAGGTGAAAAACTGTTTTTT,CASSYLGQGQGEKLFF
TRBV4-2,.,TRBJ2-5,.,TGTGCCAGCAGCCAAGATGAACTAGGGGGAGAGACCCAGTACTTC,CASSQDELGGETQYF
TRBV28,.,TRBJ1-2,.,TGTGCCAGCAGCCTCGGGGTTTATCATGGCTACACCTTC,CASSLGVYHGYTF
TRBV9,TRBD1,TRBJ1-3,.,TGTGCCAGCAGCGCCCGACAGGGAGTCTCTGGAAACACCATATATTTT,CASSARQGVSGNTIYF
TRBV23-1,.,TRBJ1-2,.,TGCGCCAGCAGTCATCCCAGACTTAACTATGGCTACACCTTC,CASSHPRLNYGYTF
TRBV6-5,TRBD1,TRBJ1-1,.,TGTGCCAGCAGTTACTCGGGACAGGGGACTGAAGCTTTCTTT,CASSYSGQGTEAFF
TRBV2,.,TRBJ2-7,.,TGTGCCAGCAAAAGAGCAGGGTACTACGAGCAGTACTTC,CASKRAGYYEQYF
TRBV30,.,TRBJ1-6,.,TGTGCCTGGAGCAATGGCCTTAATTCACCCCTCCACTTT,CAWSNGLNSPLHF